This entry describes one T cell receptor (beta chain). TCRdb re-derived calls from the 5' RACE reads in MiXCR, one entry per CDR3 protein. There are a few hundred thousand distinct CDR3 sequences in the sample; just under 20% occur only once, and around 21% lies in the top ten. The sample is drawn from a study of T-cell memory formation after mild COVID-19. The CDR3 loop spans 13 amino acids. From germline, CDR1 is SGHDT and CDR2 YYEEEE. The V and J ends lost 4 bases and 8 bases respectively, with 13 bases between them. This chain connects TRBV5-6 to TRBJ2-4; perhaps TRBD2 as D (7 bases). Sequenced sample: PBMCs or a T cell subset sorted from them (not recorded which). This receptor was identified in a man between 18 and 35 years old who had mild COVID-19 (a few samples of this study predate the infection). Cell type and time point are not known. This CDR3 is CASSLGGGDIQYF. In nucleotides, the CDR3 is TGTGCCAGCAGCCTAGGGGGGGGAGACATTCAGTACTTC.